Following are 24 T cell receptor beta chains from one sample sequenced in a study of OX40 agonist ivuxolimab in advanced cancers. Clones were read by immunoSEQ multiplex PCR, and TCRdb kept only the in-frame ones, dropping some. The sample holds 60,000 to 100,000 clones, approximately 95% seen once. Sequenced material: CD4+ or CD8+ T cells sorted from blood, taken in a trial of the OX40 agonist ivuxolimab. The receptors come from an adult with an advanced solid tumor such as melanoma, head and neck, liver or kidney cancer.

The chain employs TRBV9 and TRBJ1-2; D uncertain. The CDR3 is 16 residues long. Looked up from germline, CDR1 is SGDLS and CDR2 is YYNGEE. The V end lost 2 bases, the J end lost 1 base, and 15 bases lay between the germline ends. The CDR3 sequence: CASSVLSTPFNYGYTF. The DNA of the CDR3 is TGTGCCAGCAGCGTCCTGAGCACTCCCTTTAACTATGGCTACACCTTC.

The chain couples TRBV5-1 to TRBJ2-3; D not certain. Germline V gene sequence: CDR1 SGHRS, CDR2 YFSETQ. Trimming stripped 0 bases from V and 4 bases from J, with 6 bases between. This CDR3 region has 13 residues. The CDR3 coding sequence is TGCGCCAGCAGCTTGGAGGCAGCAGATACGCAGTATTTT. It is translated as CASSLEAADTQYF.

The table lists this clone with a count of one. The CDR3 is CAWSDEQTFRYEQYF. The CDR3 nucleotides are TGTGCCTGGTCCGACGAGCAGACCTTCAGGTACGAGCAGTACTTC. The chain is built from TRBV30 and TRBJ2-7; D ambiguous. Germline CDR1 reads GTSNPN; CDR2 reads SVGIG (reference sequence). Deletions cut 5 bases from V and 4 bases from J, with 21 bases between. The CDR3 covers 15 residues.

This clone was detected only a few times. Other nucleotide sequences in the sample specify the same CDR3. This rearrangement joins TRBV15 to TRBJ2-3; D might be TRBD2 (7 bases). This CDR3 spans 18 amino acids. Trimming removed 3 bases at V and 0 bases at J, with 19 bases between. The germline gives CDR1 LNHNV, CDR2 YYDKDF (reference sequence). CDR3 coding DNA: TGTGCCACCAGCAGGGAGGGCGGGGGCGGGACCAGCACAGATACGCAGTATTTT. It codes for CATSREGGGGTSTDTQYF. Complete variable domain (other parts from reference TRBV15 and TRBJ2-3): DAMVIQNPRYQVTQFGKPVTLSCSQTLNHNVMYWYQQKSSQAPKLLFHYYDKDFNNEADTPDNFQSRRPNTSFCFLDIRSPGLGDTAMYLCATSREGGGGTSTDTQYFGPGTRLTVL.

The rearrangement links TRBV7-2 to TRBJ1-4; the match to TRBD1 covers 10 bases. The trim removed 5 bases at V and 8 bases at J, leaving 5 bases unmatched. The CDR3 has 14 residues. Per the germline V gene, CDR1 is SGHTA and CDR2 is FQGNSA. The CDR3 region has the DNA TGTGCCAGCAGCGGGACAGGGGCGGGGGAAAAACTGTTTTTT. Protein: CASSGTGAGEKLFF.

CDR3 nucleotides: TGTGCCAGCAGCGTCGGGACAGCCTACGAGCAGTACTTC. Translated: CASSVGTAYEQYF. This chain joins TRBV11-2 and TRBJ2-7; 7 positions match TRBD1. Germline CDR1 is SGHAT and CDR2 is FQNNGV. The V gene end was trimmed by 5 bases and the J gene end by 2 bases; junction bases not matched to a gene: 3. The CDR3 spans 13 residues.

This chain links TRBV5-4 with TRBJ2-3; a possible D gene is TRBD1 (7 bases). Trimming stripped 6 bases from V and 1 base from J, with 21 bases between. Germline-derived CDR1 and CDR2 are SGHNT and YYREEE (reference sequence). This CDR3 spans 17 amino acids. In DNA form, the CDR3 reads TGTGCCAGCATTGCCCCGGGGGACAGTTGGGGCACAGATACGCAGTATTTT. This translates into CASIAPGDSWGTDTQYF.

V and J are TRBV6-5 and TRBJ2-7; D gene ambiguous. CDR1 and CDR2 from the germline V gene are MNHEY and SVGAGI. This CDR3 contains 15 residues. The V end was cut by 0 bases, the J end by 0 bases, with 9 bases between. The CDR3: CASSYSGGLSYEQYF. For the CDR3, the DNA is TGTGCCAGCAGTTACTCGGGCGGTCTCTCCTACGAGCAGTACTTC.

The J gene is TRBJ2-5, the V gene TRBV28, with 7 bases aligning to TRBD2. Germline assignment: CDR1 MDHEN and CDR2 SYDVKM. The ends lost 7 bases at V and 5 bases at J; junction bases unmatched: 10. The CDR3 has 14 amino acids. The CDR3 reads CASTLAASRETQYF. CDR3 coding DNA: TGTGCCAGCACGCTAGCGGCCAGCCGGGAGACCCAGTACTTC.

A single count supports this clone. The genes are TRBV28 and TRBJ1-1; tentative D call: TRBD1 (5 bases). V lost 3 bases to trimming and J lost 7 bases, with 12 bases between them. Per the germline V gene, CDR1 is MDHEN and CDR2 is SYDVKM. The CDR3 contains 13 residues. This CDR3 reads CASSFRGLGEAFF. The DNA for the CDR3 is TGTGCCAGCAGTTTCCGGGGGTTAGGTGAAGCTTTCTTT.

CDR3 coding DNA: TGCGCCAGCAGCCAAGATCTACTAGCGGTTGATGGAGAGACCCAGTACTTC. It is translated as CASSQDLLAVDGETQYF. The V gene is TRBV4-3, the J gene TRBJ2-5, with 8 bases matching TRBD2. The V and J ends lost 0 bases and 4 bases, in that order; junction bases with no gene match: 10. The CDR3 contains 17 residues. Looked up from germline, CDR1 is LGHNA and CDR2 is YSLEER.

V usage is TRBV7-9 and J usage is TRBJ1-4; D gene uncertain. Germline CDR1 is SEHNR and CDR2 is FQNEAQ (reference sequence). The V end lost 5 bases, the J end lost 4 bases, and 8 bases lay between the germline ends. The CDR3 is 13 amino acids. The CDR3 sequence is CASSTVLNEKLFF. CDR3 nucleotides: TGTGCCAGCAGCACGGTTCTTAATGAAAAACTGTTTTTT.

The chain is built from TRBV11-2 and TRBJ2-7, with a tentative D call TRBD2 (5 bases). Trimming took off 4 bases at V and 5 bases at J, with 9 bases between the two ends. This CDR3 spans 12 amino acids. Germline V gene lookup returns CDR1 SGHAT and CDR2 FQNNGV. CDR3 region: CASSSLGDEQYF. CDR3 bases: TGTGCCAGCAGCTCCCTCGGGGACGAGCAGTACTTC.

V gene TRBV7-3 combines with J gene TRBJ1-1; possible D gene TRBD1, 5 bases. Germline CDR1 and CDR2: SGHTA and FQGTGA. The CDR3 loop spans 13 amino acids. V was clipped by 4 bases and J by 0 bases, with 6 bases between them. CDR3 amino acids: CASSSTVNTEAFF. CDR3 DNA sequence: TGTGCCAGCAGCTCGACAGTGAACACTGAAGCTTTCTTT.

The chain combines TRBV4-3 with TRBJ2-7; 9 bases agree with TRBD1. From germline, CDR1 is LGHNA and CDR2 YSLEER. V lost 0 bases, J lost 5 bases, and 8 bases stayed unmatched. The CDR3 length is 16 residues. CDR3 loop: CASSQDPGQGSNEQYF. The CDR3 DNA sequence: TGCGCCAGCAGCCAAGACCCGGGACAGGGTAGCAACGAGCAGTACTTC.

CDR3 region: CASSVEQKETQYF. CDR3 nucleotide sequence: TGTGCCAGCAGCGTAGAACAGAAAGAGACCCAGTACTTC. The rearrangement links TRBV9 to TRBJ2-5; no definite D call. The CDR3 covers 13 residues. V was clipped by 0 bases and J by 3 bases, with 6 bases between them. The V gene's germline CDR1 is SGDLS and CDR2 YYNGEE.

CDR3 coding DNA: TGTGCCAGCAGCTTGCCTGGAGGGGATCCCTACGAGCAGTACTTC. Amino acid sequence: CASSLPGGDPYEQYF. J is TRBJ2-7 and V is TRBV5-4; maybe TRBD2 (6 bases). From germline, CDR1 is SGHNT and CDR2 YYREEE (reference sequence). The germline V and J ends were trimmed by 1 base and 2 bases, with 13 bases remaining between them. The CDR3 sequence is 15 residues long.

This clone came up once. The CDR3 bases are TGCGCCAGCAGCCAAGGGACCAATGAGCAGTTCTTC. Its translation: CASSQGTNEQFF. The chain uses TRBV4-3 and TRBJ2-7; D uncertain. The DNA end is a closer match to TRBJ2-1, so the J assignment may be wrong. The CDR3 covers 12 residues. Germline V gives CDR1 LGHNA, CDR2 YSLEER.

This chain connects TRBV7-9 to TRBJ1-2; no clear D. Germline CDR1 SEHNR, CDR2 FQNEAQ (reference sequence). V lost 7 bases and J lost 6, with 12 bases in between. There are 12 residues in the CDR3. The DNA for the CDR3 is TGTGCCAGCACCAATCTGATAGATGGCTACACCTTC. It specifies CASTNLIDGYTF.

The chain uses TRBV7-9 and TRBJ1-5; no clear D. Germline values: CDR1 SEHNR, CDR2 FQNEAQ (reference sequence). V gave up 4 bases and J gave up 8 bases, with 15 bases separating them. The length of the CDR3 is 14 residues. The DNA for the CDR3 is TGTGCCAGCAGCTGGGCGGCACCCGGGGAGCCCCAGCATTTT. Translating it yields CASSWAAPGEPQHF. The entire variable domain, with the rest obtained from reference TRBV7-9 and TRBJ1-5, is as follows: DTGVSQNPRHKITKRGQNVTFRCDPISEHNRLYWYRQTLGQGPEFLTYFQNEAQLEKSRLLSDRFSAERPKGSFSTLEIQRTEQGDSAMYLCASSWAAPGEPQHFGDGTRLSIL.

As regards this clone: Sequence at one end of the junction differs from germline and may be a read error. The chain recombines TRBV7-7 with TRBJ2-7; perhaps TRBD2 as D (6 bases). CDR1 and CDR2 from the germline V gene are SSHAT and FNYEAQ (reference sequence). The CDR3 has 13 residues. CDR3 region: CASSSRGEDEQYF. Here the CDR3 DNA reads TGTGCTAGCAGCTCTCGAGGGGAGGACGAGCAGTACTTC.

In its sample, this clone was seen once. CDR3 coding DNA: TGTGCCAGCAGCGGGTCGTACTACGAGCAGTACTTC. Its translation: CASSGSYYEQYF. The genes are TRBV27 and TRBJ2-7, with D unresolved. This CDR3 is 12 amino acids long. V was shortened by 6 bases and J by 3 bases, with 9 bases between the two germline ends. Per germline, CDR1 MNHEY and CDR2 SMNVEV (reference sequence).

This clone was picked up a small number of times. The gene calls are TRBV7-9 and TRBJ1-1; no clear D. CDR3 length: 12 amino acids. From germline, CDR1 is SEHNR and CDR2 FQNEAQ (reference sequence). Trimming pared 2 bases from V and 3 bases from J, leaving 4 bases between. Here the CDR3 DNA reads TGTGCCAGCAGCTTATTCGACACTGAAGCTTTCTTT. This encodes CASSLFDTEAFF.

The CDR3 loop is CASSLKGRGYEQYF. CDR3 DNA sequence: TGTGCCAGCAGTTTAAAGGGTCGAGGATACGAGCAGTACTTC. J is TRBJ2-7 and V is TRBV27; D uncertain. Germline V gene lookup returns CDR1 MNHEY and CDR2 SMNVEV (reference sequence). Trimming cost V 2 bases and J 4 bases, with 12 bases left between them. The CDR3 consists of 14 residues.